Listed below are T cell receptor beta chains from one sample, sequenced in a study of cytotoxic CD8 clonotypes in ibrutinib-treated CLL. Profiling relied on immunoSEQ multiplex PCR, and the TCRdb table lists in-frame clones only, not all of them. The profile shows some 35,000 clones, 60% to 80% of them singletons. Here the sequenced sample was PBMCs, taken at disease progression, from a patient treated with ibrutinib. Receptor source: a human donor with chronic lymphocytic leukemia. Each CDR3 is given with its conserved first and last residue. Each record gives: V gene, D gene, clone size, J gene, CDR3 protein, CDR3 DNA. The D gene is left open where the match is weak. Not every row has a clone size; where given, it reads once, few, many or a size class.

v_gene: TRBV7-9; d_gene: -; abundance: -; j_gene: TRBJ2-7; CDR3aa: CASTPIDVWREQYF; CDR3nt: TGTGCCAGCACCCCTATCGACGTTTGGCGCGAGCAGTACTTC
v_gene: TRBV7-9; d_gene: -; abundance: -; j_gene: TRBJ1-1; CDR3aa: CASSPIRGTEAFF; CDR3nt: TGTGCCAGCAGTCCTATCAGGGGCACTGAAGCTTTCTTT
v_gene: TRBV6-4; d_gene: TRBD2; abundance: few; j_gene: TRBJ2-2; CDR3aa: CASSTGLAGTGELFF; CDR3nt: TGTGCCAGCAGTACGGGACTAGCGGGGACCGGGGAGCTGTTTTTT
v_gene: TRBV27; d_gene: TRBD1; abundance: -; j_gene: TRBJ1-2; CDR3aa: CASSPLQGADYGYTF; CDR3nt: TGTGCCAGCAGCCCTCTCCAGGGGGCCGACTATGGCTACACCTTC
v_gene: TRBV5-4; d_gene: TRBD2; abundance: -; j_gene: TRBJ2-3; CDR3aa: CASSSGLAGSTDTQYF; CDR3nt: TGTGCCAGCAGTTCCGGACTAGCGGGGAGCACAGATACGCAGTATTTT
v_gene: TRBV5-1; d_gene: TRBD2; abundance: few; j_gene: TRBJ2-7; CDR3aa: CASSLDLAGNEQYF; CDR3nt: TGCGCCAGCAGCTTGGACCTAGCGGGGAACGAGCAGTACTTC
v_gene: TRBV5-6; d_gene: TRBD1; abundance: -; j_gene: TRBJ1-6; CDR3aa: CASSLIAGGYNSPLHF; CDR3nt: TGTGCCAGCAGCTTGATTGCAGGGGGCTATAATTCACCCCTCCACTTT
v_gene: TRBV7-9; d_gene: -; abundance: -; j_gene: TRBJ2-7; CDR3aa: CASSFSSYEQYF; CDR3nt: TGTGCCAGCAGCTTCAGCTCCTACGAGCAGTACTTC
v_gene: TRBV5-1; d_gene: -; abundance: -; j_gene: TRBJ1-3; CDR3aa: CASSVVGASGNTIYF; CDR3nt: TGCGCCAGCAGCGTGGTCGGAGCCTCTGGAAACACCATATATTTT
v_gene: TRBV2; d_gene: -; abundance: -; j_gene: TRBJ2-5; CDR3aa: CASSDTGRYQETQYF; CDR3nt: TGTGCCAGCAGCGATACGGGACGGTACCAAGAGACCCAGTACTTC
v_gene: TRBV20-1; d_gene: -; abundance: -; j_gene: TRBJ2-3; CDR3aa: CSARSTDTQYF; CDR3nt: TGCAGTGCTAGGAGCACAGATACGCAGTATTTT
v_gene: TRBV5-6; d_gene: -; abundance: few; j_gene: TRBJ2-6; CDR3aa: CASSLTGSGANVLTF; CDR3nt: TGTGCCAGCAGCTTAACAGGGTCTGGGGCCAACGTCCTGACTTTC
v_gene: TRBV15; d_gene: -; abundance: few; j_gene: TRBJ2-7; CDR3aa: CATSREKGVTYEQYF; CDR3nt: TGTGCCACCAGCAGAGAAAAAGGGGTTACCTACGAGCAGTACTTC
v_gene: TRBV7-9; d_gene: TRBD1; abundance: few; j_gene: TRBJ1-2; CDR3aa: CASSPGTERGYTF; CDR3nt: TGTGCCAGCAGCCCAGGGACAGAACGGGGCTACACCTTC
v_gene: TRBV10-3; d_gene: -; abundance: -; j_gene: TRBJ1-1; CDR3aa: CAIQTAGDTEAFF; CDR3nt: TGTGCCATACAGACAGCCGGGGACACTGAAGCTTTCTTT
v_gene: TRBV5-1; d_gene: TRBD1; abundance: few; j_gene: TRBJ2-7; CDR3aa: CASSFGTGTYEQYF; CDR3nt: TGCGCCAGCAGCTTTGGGACAGGGACCTACGAGCAGTACTTC
v_gene: TRBV11-2; d_gene: TRBD1; abundance: once; j_gene: TRBJ1-1; CDR3aa: CASSLGLDRGSTEAFF; CDR3nt: TGTGCCAGCAGCTTAGGCCTGGACAGGGGGAGCACTGAAGCTTTCTTT
v_gene: TRBV5-6; d_gene: -; abundance: -; j_gene: TRBJ2-7; CDR3aa: CASSPAVEEQYF; CDR3nt: TGTGCCAGCAGCCCGGCGGTGGAAGAGCAGTACTTC
v_gene: TRBV5-4; d_gene: -; abundance: few; j_gene: TRBJ2-1; CDR3aa: CASSLQGEGRNEQFF; CDR3nt: TGTGCCAGCAGCTTGCAAGGTGAGGGAAGGAATGAGCAGTTCTTC
v_gene: TRBV5-1; d_gene: TRBD1; abundance: -; j_gene: TRBJ2-7; CDR3aa: CASSLEGGSSYEQYF; CDR3nt: TGCGCCAGCAGCTTGGAAGGGGGCAGCTCCTACGAGCAGTACTTC
v_gene: TRBV6-5; d_gene: -; abundance: -; j_gene: TRBJ2-5; CDR3aa: CASRPINQETQYF; CDR3nt: TGTGCCAGCAGACCAATTAATCAAGAGACCCAGTACTTC
v_gene: TRBV6-1; d_gene: -; abundance: -; j_gene: TRBJ2-1; CDR3aa: CASDTGTYNEQFF; CDR3nt: TGTGCCAGCGATACAGGAACCTACAATGAGCAGTTCTTC